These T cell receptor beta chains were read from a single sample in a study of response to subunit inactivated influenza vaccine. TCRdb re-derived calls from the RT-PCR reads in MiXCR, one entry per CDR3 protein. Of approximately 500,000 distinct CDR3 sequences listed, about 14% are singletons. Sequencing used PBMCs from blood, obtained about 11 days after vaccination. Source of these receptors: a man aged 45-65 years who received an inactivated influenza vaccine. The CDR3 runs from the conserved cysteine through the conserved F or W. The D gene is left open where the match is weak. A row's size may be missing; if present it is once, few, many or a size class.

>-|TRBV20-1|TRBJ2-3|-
TGCAGTGCTGCCAAGATTAGCACAGATACGCAGTATTTT
CSAAKISTDTQYF
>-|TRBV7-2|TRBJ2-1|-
TGTGCCAGCAGCTTTGGAGGGAAACTTTACAATGAGCAGTTCTTC
CASSFGGKLYNEQFF
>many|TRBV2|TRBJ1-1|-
TGTGCCAGCAAGATGGCCGAGAACACTGAAGCTTTCTTT
CASKMAENTEAFF
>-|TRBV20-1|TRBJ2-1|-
TGCAGTGAGCTCAAGGGAGGGGGTGAGCAGTTCTTC
CSELKGGGEQFF
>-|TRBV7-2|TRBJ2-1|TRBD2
TGTGCCAGCAGCTTAACCGGGACTAGCGGGAACAATGAGCAGTTCTTC
CASSLTGTSGNNEQFF
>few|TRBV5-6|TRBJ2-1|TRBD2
TGTGCCAGCAGCTCACTGCCTAGCGGGAGGGCTCCGGGGAATGAGCAGTTCTTC
CASSSLPSGRAPGNEQFF
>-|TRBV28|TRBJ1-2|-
TGTGCCAGCAGTTTATACCCCGGGACGGATAGCCTAGGCTATGGCTACACCTTC
CASSLYPGTDSLGYGYTF
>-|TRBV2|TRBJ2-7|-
TGTGCCAGCAGTGCGGTTCCCTCCTACGAGCAGTACTTC
CASSAVPSYEQYF
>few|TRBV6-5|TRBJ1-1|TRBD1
TGTGCCAGCAGTGACTCCGGGACAGGGGGAAACACTGAAGCTTTCTTT
CASSDSGTGGNTEAFF
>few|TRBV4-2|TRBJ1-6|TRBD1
TGTGCCAGCAGGGAAAGACCACCAGGAGGGGGCGGTAATTCACCCCTCCACTTT
CASRERPPGGGGNSPLHF
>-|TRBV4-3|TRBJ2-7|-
TGCGCCAGCAGCCAAGATAAGGGGGTATCCGAGCAGTACTTC
CASSQDKGVSEQYF
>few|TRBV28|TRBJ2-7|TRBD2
TGTGCCGCCCACGGGGGAGGACTAGCGACCTACGAGCAGTACTTC
CAAHGGGLATYEQYF
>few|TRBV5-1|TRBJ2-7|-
TGCGCCAGCAACTTGGGGCAGGGCCACGAGCAGTACTTC
CASNLGQGHEQYF
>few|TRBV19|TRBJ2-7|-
TGTGCCAGTATCGGGTCGACCTACGAGCAGTACTTC
CASIGSTYEQYF
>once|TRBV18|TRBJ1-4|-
TGTGCCAGCTCACTACAACTGGGGGCCCGAAGTGCAACTAATGAAAAACTGTTTTTT
CASSLQLGARSATNEKLFF
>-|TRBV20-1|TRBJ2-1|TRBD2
TGCAGTGCGCCGGGACTAGCGGGGGGTTACAATGAGCAGTTCTTC
CSAPGLAGGYNEQFF
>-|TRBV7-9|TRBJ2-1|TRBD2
TGTACCAGCAGCTCCCGCGTCCTAGCGGGAAGCCACAATGAGCAGTTCTTC
CTSSSRVLAGSHNEQFF
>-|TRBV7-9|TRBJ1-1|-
-
CASSWAAGAEASF
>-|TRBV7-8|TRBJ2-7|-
TGTGCCAGCTCTTATCGGACCTACGAGCAGTACTTC
CASSYRTYEQYF
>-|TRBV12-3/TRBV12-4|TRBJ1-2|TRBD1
TGTGCCAGCAGTTTACCAGGACAGGGCGGGAACTATGGCTACACCTTC
CASSLPGQGGNYGYTF
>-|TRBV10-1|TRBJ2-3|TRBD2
TGCGCCACCATAGGGGCCCAAGCGGGGGGGCTGGATACGCAGTATTTT
CATIGAQAGGLDTQYF
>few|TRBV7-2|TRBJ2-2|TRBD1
TGTGCCAGCAGCGATAGAGGACAGGGGGCTGCCGGGGAGCTGTTTTTT
CASSDRGQGAAGELFF
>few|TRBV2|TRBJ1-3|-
TGTGCCAGCAGTGACGGCAGCTTCTCTGGAAACACCATATATTTT
CASSDGSFSGNTIYF
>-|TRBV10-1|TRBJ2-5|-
TGCGCCAGCAGTGAGTCCCCAAGGGAGACCCAGTACTTC
CASSESPRETQYF
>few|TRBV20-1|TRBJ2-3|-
TGCAGTGCTAGAGGTAACCTGGGGGGGCCAGATACGCAGTATTTT
CSARGNLGGPDTQYF
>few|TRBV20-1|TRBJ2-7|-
TGCAGTGCTCGGACCACTGACGAGCAGTACTTC
CSARTTDEQYF